This T cell receptor beta chain was captured by sequencing in a study of response to subunit inactivated influenza vaccine. Study conclusions and caveats: Authors suggested each seasonal influenza vaccination recruits few new T cells.

This clonotype appeared a few times. Its antigen is unknown. MiXCR, run by TCRdb on the RT-PCR reads, gives a single entry per CDR3 protein. This table holds approximately 230,000 distinct CDR3 sequences, 12% found once. The CDR3 has 12 residues. CDR1 is LNHDA, CDR2 SQIVND, per germline (reference sequence). V was cut by 4 bases and J by 8 bases, with 11 bases left in between. The receptor comes from a man in his fifties who received an inactivated influenza vaccine. The sample in question was non-naive T cells sorted from PBMCs, obtained 14 days before vaccination. The V gene is TRBV19, the J gene TRBJ1-2; D may be TRBD1 (6 bases). Written as DNA, the CDR3 is TGTGCCAGTAGTAACAGGGATCGGGGCTACACCTTC. The encoded protein is CASSNRDRGYTF.